The text below deals with one T cell receptor beta chain. Per the original data handling: Amplifying reference gene primers gave estimates of nucleated cell counts. Sequencing used immunoSEQ multiplex PCR; TCRdb keeps in-frame clones, though not all of them. Clone size and the V and J calls come from that table; the DNA yielded D and trimming. The table shows approximately 100,000 clones, with roughly 87% occurring only once. This record belongs to a study of blood T cell repertoires in COVID-19. Overall study context: The study drew acute and convalescent COVID-19 samples from the United States, Italy and Spain. Nucleic acid was either cDNA or gDNA, and it came from T cells, B-cell-depleted T cells, or PBMCs.

V gave up 1 base and J gave up 4 bases, with 4 bases separating them. CDR1 and CDR2 from the germline V gene are SEHNR and FQNEAQ (reference sequence). The CDR3 extends over 12 amino acids. Input material: peripheral blood. This sequence was found in a human donor in a cohort sampled during active COVID-19. This chain links TRBV7-9 with TRBJ1-2; no clear D gene. CDR3: CASSLDFYGYTF. The CDR3 DNA is TGTGCCAGCAGCTTAGACTTCTATGGCTACACCTTC.